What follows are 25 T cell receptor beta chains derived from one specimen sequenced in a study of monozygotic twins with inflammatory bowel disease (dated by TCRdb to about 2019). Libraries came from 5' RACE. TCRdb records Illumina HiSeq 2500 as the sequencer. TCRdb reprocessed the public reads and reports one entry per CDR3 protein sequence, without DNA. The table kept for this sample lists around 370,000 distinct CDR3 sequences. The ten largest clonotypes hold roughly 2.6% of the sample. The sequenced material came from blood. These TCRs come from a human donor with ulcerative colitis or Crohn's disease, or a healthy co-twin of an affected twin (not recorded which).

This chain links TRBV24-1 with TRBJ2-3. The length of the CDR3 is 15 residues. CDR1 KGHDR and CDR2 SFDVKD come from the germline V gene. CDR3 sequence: CATSDTPQGTDTQYF.

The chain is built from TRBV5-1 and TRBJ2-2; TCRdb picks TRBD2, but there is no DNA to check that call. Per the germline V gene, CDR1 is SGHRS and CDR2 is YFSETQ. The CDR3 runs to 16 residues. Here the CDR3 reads CASSLAYGRNTGELFF.

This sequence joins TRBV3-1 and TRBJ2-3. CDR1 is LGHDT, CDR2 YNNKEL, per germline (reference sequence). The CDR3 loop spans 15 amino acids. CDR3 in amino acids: CASSQAPTPTDTQYF.

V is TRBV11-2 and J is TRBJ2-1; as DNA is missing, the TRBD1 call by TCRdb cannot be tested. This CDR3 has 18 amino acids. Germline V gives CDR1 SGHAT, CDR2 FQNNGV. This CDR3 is CASSLNPPTGAGYNEQFF.

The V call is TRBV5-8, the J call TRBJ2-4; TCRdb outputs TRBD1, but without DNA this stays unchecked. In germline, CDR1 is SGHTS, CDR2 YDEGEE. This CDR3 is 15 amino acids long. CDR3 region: CASRTGGDDGNIQYF.

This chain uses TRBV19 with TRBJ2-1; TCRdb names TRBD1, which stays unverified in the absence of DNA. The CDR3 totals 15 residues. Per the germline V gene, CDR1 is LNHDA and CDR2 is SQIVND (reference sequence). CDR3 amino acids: CASSNGGVSYNEQFF.

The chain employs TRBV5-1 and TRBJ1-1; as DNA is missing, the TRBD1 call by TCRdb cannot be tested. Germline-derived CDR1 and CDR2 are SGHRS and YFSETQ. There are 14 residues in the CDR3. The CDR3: CASSSQGPNTEAFF.

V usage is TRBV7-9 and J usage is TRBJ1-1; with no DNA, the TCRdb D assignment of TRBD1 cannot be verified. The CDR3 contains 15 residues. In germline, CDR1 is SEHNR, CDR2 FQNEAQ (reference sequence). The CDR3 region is CASSPTTGGYTEAFF.

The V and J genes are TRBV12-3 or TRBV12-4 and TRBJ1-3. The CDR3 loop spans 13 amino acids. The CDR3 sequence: CASSRPSGNTIYF.

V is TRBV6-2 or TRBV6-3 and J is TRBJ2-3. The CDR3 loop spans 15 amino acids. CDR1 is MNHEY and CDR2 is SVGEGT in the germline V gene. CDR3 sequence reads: CASSLGLWGTDTQYF.

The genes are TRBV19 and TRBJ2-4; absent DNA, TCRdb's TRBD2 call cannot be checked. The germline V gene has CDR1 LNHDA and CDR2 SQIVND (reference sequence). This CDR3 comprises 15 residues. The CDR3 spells CASSPLRGAKNIQYF.

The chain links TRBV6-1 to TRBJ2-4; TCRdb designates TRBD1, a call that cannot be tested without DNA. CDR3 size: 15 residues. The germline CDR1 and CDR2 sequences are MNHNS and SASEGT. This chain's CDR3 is CASSLKGTGGYIQYF.

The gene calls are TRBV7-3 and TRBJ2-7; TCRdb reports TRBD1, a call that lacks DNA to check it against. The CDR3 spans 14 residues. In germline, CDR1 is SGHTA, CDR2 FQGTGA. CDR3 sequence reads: CASSTGTGLYEQYF.

The CDR3: CASSLGGSLSYEQYF. The chain employs TRBV5-4 and TRBJ2-7; TCRdb designates TRBD1, a call that cannot be tested without DNA. CDR1 and CDR2 (germline): SGHNT, YYREEE (reference sequence). This CDR3 has 15 amino acids.

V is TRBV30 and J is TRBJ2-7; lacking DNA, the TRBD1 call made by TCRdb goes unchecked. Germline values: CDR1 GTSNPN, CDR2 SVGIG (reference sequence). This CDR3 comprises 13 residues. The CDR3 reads CAWALPTGYEQYF.

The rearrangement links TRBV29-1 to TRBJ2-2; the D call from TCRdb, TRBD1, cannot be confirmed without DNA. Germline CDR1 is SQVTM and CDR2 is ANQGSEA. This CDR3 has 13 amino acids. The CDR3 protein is CSVGTGGPGELFF.

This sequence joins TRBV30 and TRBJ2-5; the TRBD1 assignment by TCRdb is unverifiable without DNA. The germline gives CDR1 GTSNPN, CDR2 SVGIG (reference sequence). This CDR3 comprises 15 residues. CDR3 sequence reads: CAWRPRGQGFETQYF.

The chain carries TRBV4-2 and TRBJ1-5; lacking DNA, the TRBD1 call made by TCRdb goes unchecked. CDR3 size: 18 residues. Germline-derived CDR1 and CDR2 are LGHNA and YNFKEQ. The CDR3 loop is CASSPGTGDSAAGQPQHF.

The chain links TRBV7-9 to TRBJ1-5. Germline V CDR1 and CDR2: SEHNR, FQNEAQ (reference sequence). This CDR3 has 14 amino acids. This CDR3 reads CASSSRGDNQPQHF.

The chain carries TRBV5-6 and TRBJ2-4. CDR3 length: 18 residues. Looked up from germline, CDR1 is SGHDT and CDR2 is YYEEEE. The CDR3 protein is CASSFFEEAQTAKNIQYF.

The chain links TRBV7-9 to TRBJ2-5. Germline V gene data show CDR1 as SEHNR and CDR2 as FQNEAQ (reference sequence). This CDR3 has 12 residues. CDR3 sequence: CASSLNPETQYF.

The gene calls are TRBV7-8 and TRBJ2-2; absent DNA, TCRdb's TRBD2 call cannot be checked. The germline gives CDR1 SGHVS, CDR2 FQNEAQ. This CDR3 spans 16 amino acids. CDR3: CASSFPGGDDTGELFF.

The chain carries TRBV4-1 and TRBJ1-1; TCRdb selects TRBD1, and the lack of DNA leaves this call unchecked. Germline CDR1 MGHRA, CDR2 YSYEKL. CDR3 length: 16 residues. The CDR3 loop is CASSQEGGARNTEAFF.

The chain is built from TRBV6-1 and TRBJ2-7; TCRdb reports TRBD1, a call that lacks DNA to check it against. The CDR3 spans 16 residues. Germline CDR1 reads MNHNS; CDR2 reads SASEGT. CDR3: CASRVSGQAFSYEQYF.

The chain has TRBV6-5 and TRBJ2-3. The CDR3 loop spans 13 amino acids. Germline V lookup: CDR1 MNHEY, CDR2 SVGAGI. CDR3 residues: CASSYLVGDTQYF.